Following are 8 T cell receptor beta chains from one sample sequenced in a study of beta chain features in type 1 diabetes. Study results and caveats: Patients with Type 1 diabetes showed moderately but significantly shorter TCRB CDR3s in all four CD4+ subsets.

TCRB transcripts that were expressed got sequenced, as all of the isolated RNA had been reverse transcribed. Clones were sequenced by immunoSEQ multiplex PCR, and TCRdb holds only the in-frame ones, with some missing. This sample has about 260,000 clones, with roughly 21% found just once. No antigen has been identified for these receptors. Sequenced input: naive CD4+ T cells from blood. These receptor sequences come from a middle-aged woman with type 1 diabetes.

The chain couples TRBV28 to TRBJ2-7, with D tentatively TRBD1 (6 bases). CDR1 and CDR2 from the germline V gene are MDHEN and SYDVKM. V shed 6 bases and J shed 1 base, with 16 bases lying between them. The CDR3 has 15 amino acids. The CDR3 protein is CASSHYRVRSYEQYF. DNA for the CDR3: TGTGCCAGCAGCCACTACAGGGTTCGGTCCTACGAGCAGTACTTC.

CDR3 DNA: TGTGCCAGCAGTGAAGGGACAGTCAATCAGCCCCAGCATTTT. Its protein is CASSEGTVNQPQHF. The chain couples TRBV25-1 to TRBJ1-5, with 7 bases identical to TRBD1. This CDR3 region has 14 residues. With V trimmed by 2 bases and J by 3 bases, 1 base remained unmatched. Germline loops: CDR1 MGHDK, CDR2 SYGVNS.

This rearrangement joins TRBV9 to TRBJ2-2, with D unresolved. Germline V gives CDR1 SGDLS, CDR2 YYNGEE. V was shortened by 4 bases and J by 6 bases, with 13 bases between the two germline ends. The CDR3 has 14 residues. The CDR3 DNA sequence: TGTGCCAGCAGCCCCCAGGCGTCTTCCGGGGAGCTGTTTTTT. Encoded protein: CASSPQASSGELFF.

The rearrangement links TRBV9 to TRBJ2-4; D uncertain. The germline V gene has CDR1 SGDLS and CDR2 YYNGEE. The V and J ends lost 0 bases and 3 bases respectively, with 7 bases between them. The CDR3 sequence is 14 residues long. CDR3 in DNA: TGTGCCAGCAGCGTAGATCCAGACAAAAACATTCAGTACTTC. It yields the protein CASSVDPDKNIQYF.

This clone was recorded a few times. Here the CDR3 reads CSGGQNTDTQYF. The DNA for the CDR3 is TGCAGCGGTGGACAGAACACAGATACGCAGTATTTT. V usage is TRBV29-1 and J usage is TRBJ2-3; D may be TRBD1 (6 bases). V gave up 7 bases and J gave up 2 bases, with 10 bases separating them. Per germline, CDR1 SQVTM and CDR2 ANQGSEA. CDR3 size: 12 residues.

This clone was seen only a few times. The chain has TRBV18 and TRBJ2-5; no reliable D call. The V end lost 0 bases, the J end lost 3 bases, and 8 bases lay between the germline ends. Germline V gives CDR1 KGHSH, CDR2 LQKENI. This CDR3 is built from 14 residues. DNA for the CDR3: TGTGCCAGCTCACCACCGGGCAGTGAAGAGACCCAGTACTTC. This gives the protein CASSPPGSEETQYF.

This clone was counted a few times. The rearrangement uses TRBV5-1 and TRBJ2-5, with TRBD2 matching over 7 bases. This CDR3 has 12 amino acids. Germline CDR1 and CDR2: SGHRS and YFSETQ. Trimming removed 5 bases from V and 5 bases from J; junction bases left unmatched: 3. CDR3 in DNA: TGCGCCAGCAGAACTAGCGTGGAGACCCAGTACTTC. Protein product: CASRTSVETQYF.

In this sample, this clone turned up a few times. The chain carries TRBV2 and TRBJ2-7, with a possible D match to TRBD2 (5 bases). The CDR3 has 14 residues. The germline V gene has CDR1 SNHLY and CDR2 FYNNEI. Trimming shortened V by 2 bases and J by 7 bases, and 15 bases separated the two germline ends. The CDR3 DNA is TGTGCCAGCAGTGAAATGGCGGCCTCGGGGGAGCAGTACTTC. Its translation: CASSEMAASGEQYF.